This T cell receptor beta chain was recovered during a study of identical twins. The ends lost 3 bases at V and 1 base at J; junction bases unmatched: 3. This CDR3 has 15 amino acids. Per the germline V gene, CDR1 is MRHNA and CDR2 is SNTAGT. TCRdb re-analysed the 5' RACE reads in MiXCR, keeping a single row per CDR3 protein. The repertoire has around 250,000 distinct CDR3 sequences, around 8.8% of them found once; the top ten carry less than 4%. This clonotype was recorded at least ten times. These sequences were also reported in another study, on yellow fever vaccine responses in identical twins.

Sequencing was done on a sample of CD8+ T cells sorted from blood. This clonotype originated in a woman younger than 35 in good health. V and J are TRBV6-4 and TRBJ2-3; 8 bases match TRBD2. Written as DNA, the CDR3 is TGTGCCAGCAGTGAAAGTAGCGGGGGCACAGATACGCAGTATTTT. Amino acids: CASSESSGGTDTQYF.